These 27 T cell receptor beta chains came from one sample sequenced in a study of T cell changes during pregnancy in multiple sclerosis. TCRdb keeps only in-frame clones here, not all; method: immunoSEQ multiplex PCR. This sample has about 83,000 clones, with roughly 96% found just once. The input for sequencing was peripheral blood, taken in the second trimester of pregnancy. These receptors all come from a female donor with multiple sclerosis, enrolled in a pregnancy study.

This clone was recorded once. This chain connects TRBV11-2 to TRBJ1-1; a weak D match, TRBD1 (5 bases). The ends were cut back, 3 bases at V and 7 bases at J, with 9 bases in the middle. The CDR3 extends over 12 amino acids. CDR1 is SGHAT and CDR2 is FQNNGV in the germline V gene. CDR3 sequence reads: CASSFFQGEAFF. As DNA, the CDR3 is TGTGCCAGCAGCTTCTTCCAGGGTGAAGCTTTCTTT.

The chain combines TRBV7-6 with TRBJ2-1, with 8 bases aligning to TRBD2. V gave up 5 bases and J gave up 8 bases; unmatched junction bases: 14. CDR1 is SGHVS and CDR2 is FNYEAQ in the germline V gene. The CDR3 is made up of 16 amino acids. DNA for the CDR3: TGTGCCAGCAGCCCGGGACTAGTAGTTGGTACGGATGAGCAGTTCTTC. Translation gives CASSPGLVVGTDEQFF. Combining the CDR3 with reference TRBV7-6 and TRBJ2-1 gives the whole variable domain GAGVSQSPRYKVTKRGQDVALRCDPISGHVSLYWYRQALGQGPEFLTYFNYEAQQDKSGLPNDRFSAERPEGSISTLTIQRTEQRDSAMYRCASSPGLVVGTDEQFFGPGTRLTVL.

J is TRBJ2-7 and V is TRBV2; no clear D gene. The CDR3 length is 15 residues. Germline V gene data show CDR1 as SNHLY and CDR2 as FYNNEI. V lost 5 bases and J lost 2, with 16 bases in between. For the CDR3, the DNA is TGTGCCAGCAGTCCACCCGGGTCCCTAACCTACGAGCAGTACTTC. Residues: CASSPPGSLTYEQYF.

This CDR3 reads CASSFLGRAGDFHGELFF. The CDR3 DNA follows: TGTGCCAGCAGTTTTCTTGGAAGAGCGGGAGATTTTCACGGGGAGCTGTTTTTT. The V and J genes are TRBV28 and TRBJ2-2, with 8 positions matching TRBD2. The CDR3 is 18 amino acids. Germline lookup yields CDR1 MDHEN and CDR2 SYDVKM. Unmatched junction bases numbered 16, after V lost 3 bases and J lost 7 bases.

The genes are TRBV4-1 and TRBJ2-3; D remains ambiguous. This CDR3 is 13 amino acids long. Per germline, CDR1 MGHRA and CDR2 YSYEKL. V lost 4 bases and J 4 bases, leaving 9 bases between the germline ends. CDR3 protein: CASSPPGADTQYF. The CDR3 region has the DNA TGCGCCAGCAGCCCCCCAGGCGCAGATACGCAGTATTTT.

The chain is built from TRBV18 and TRBJ1-5, with 10 bases identical to TRBD1. The V gene end was trimmed by 6 bases and the J gene end by 5 bases; junction bases not matched to a gene: 7. The CDR3 has 15 residues. Germline loops: CDR1 KGHSH, CDR2 LQKENI. The CDR3 here is CASSSTGGSDQPQHF. For the CDR3, the DNA is TGTGCCAGCTCGTCGACAGGGGGCTCGGATCAGCCCCAGCATTTT.

The V gene is TRBV7-6, the J gene TRBJ1-1; 11 nucleotides align to TRBD1. The CDR3 contains 14 residues. The trim removed 4 bases at V and 6 bases at J, leaving 4 bases unmatched. Germline loops: CDR1 SGHVS, CDR2 FNYEAQ. This chain's CDR3 is CASSSSGQGAEAFF. In DNA form, the CDR3 reads TGTGCCAGCAGCTCCTCGGGACAGGGGGCTGAAGCTTTCTTT.

The V gene is TRBV7-8, the J gene TRBJ2-5; D perhaps matches TRBD2 (6 bases). CDR1 SGHVS and CDR2 FQNEAQ come from the germline V gene. Between the trimmed V and J ends, which lost 0 bases and 14 bases, there was a span of 10 bases. The CDR3 length is 11 residues. In DNA, the CDR3 is TGTGCCAGCAGCTTAGCCGGGACTCGTTACTTC. It codes for CASSLAGTRYF.

J is TRBJ1-3 and V is TRBV9; 8 bases fit TRBD1. Trimming cost V 3 bases and J 0 bases; bases outside gene matches: 5. The CDR3 totals 16 residues. Germline assignment: CDR1 SGDLS and CDR2 YYNGEE. CDR3 sequence (DNA): TGTGCCAGCAGCGCCCTTGGGACAGGCTCTGGAAACACCATATATTTT. As protein: CASSALGTGSGNTIYF.

This rearrangement joins TRBV18 to TRBJ2-7, with 7 bases matching TRBD1. This CDR3 has 16 amino acids. V lost 2 bases and J lost 3; bases outside the gene matches: 10. Per germline, CDR1 KGHSH and CDR2 LQKENI. CDR3 bases: TGTGCCAGCTCACCATCGAACAGGGGTCCCCTCTACGAGCAGTACTTC. Translating gives CASSPSNRGPLYEQYF.

The chain links TRBV14 to TRBJ1-3, with 8 bases that match TRBD1. The V segment lost 3 bases and the J segment 5 bases; nucleotides outside the gene matches: 6. Germline CDR1 is SGHDN and CDR2 is FVKESK. The CDR3 totals 15 residues. This chain's CDR3 is CASSQGRGRRNTIYF. In nucleotides, the CDR3 is TGTGCCAGCAGCCAGGGCAGGGGGCGAAGAAACACCATATATTTT.

The chain recombines TRBV11-1 with TRBJ2-3; 10 bases match TRBD2. There are 15 residues in the CDR3. Per the germline V gene, CDR1 is SGHAT and CDR2 is FQDESV (reference sequence). Trimming at V came to 3 bases and at J to 4 bases, leaving 4 bases not matched to a gene. CDR3 residues: CASSFFLAGADTQYF. The DNA of the CDR3 is TGTGCCAGCAGCTTTTTTCTAGCGGGGGCAGATACGCAGTATTTT.

The V and J genes are TRBV30 and TRBJ2-7; 8 nucleotides agree with TRBD2. Germline CDR1 is GTSNPN and CDR2 is SVGIG (reference sequence). V gave up 0 bases and J gave up 6 bases; unmatched junction bases: 7. CDR3 length: 14 amino acids. CDR3 loop: CAWSVQAGASEQYF. In DNA, the CDR3 is TGTGCCTGGAGTGTACAAGCGGGAGCTAGCGAGCAGTACTTC. The full variable domain, completed using reference TRBV30 and TRBJ2-7, is SQTIHQWPATLVQPVGSPLSLECTVEGTSNPNLYWYRQAAGRGLQLLFYSVGIGQISSEVPQNLSASRPQDRQFILSSKKLLLSDSGFYLCAWSVQAGASEQYFGPGTRLTVT.

The J gene is TRBJ2-5, the V gene TRBV11-2, with 9 positions matching TRBD2. The CDR3 has 16 residues. Per the germline V gene, CDR1 is SGHAT and CDR2 is FQNNGV. V lost 0 bases, J lost 2 bases, and 4 bases stayed unmatched. The CDR3 loop reads CASSLESAGGQETQYF. CDR3 DNA: TGTGCCAGCAGCTTAGAATCGGCGGGAGGGCAAGAGACCCAGTACTTC.

This clone was observed a single time. The chain joins TRBV5-1 to TRBJ1-1, with 7 bases lining up with TRBD1. Germline CDR1 and CDR2: SGHRS and YFSETQ. This CDR3 is 14 amino acids long. V lost 1 base and J lost 1; bases outside the gene matches: 1. The CDR3 loop reads CASSLRTGNTEAFF. The CDR3 bases are TGCGCCAGCAGCTTGAGGACAGGGAACACTGAAGCTTTCTTT.

The V gene is TRBV6-5, the J gene TRBJ1-2; 11 bases match TRBD1. V shed 9 bases, J shed 5 bases, and the junction held 8 bases outside the gene matches. The CDR3 runs to 14 residues. Germline lookup yields CDR1 MNHEY and CDR2 SVGAGI. The CDR3 DNA reads TGTGCCAGTCGGACAGGGGGCGATGTGTATGGCTACACCTTC. Translated: CASRTGGDVYGYTF.

The chain links TRBV20-1 to TRBJ1-1; tentative D call: TRBD1 (6 bases). The length of the CDR3 is 11 residues. The V gene's germline CDR1 is DFQATT and CDR2 SNEGSKA (reference sequence). The V gene lost 2 bases and the J gene lost 7 bases, with 8 bases spanning the gap. In DNA form, the CDR3 reads TGCAGTGCTAGAACGGACAGTGAAGCTTTCTTT. It encodes CSARTDSEAFF.

This clone appeared once. The chain links TRBV5-6 to TRBJ2-5; 8 nucleotides match TRBD1. V lost 5 bases and J lost 4; bases outside the gene matches: 4. The CDR3 contains 13 residues. In germline, CDR1 is SGHDT, CDR2 YYEEEE. The CDR3 loop reads CASRRTGIETQYF. DNA for the CDR3: TGTGCCAGCAGACGGACAGGGATAGAGACCCAGTACTTC.

This CDR3 is CAPPTGIKLNNEQFF. CDR3 nucleotide sequence: TGTGCCCCACCCACAGGGATTAAGCTGAACAATGAGCAGTTCTTC. The rearrangement joins TRBV28 to TRBJ2-1; possibly TRBD1 for D (6 bases). The V end lost 11 bases, the J end lost 5 bases, and 22 bases lay between the germline ends. CDR1 and CDR2 from the germline V gene are MDHEN and SYDVKM. The CDR3 contains 15 residues.

V usage is TRBV7-7 and J usage is TRBJ2-1; 14 nucleotides agree with TRBD2. With V trimmed by 5 bases and J by 8 bases, 5 bases remained unmatched. The length of the CDR3 is 15 residues. Germline V lookup: CDR1 SSHAT, CDR2 FNYEAQ (reference sequence). The CDR3 spells CASSAGTSGSYEQFF. DNA for the CDR3: TGTGCCAGCAGCGCAGGGACTAGCGGGAGTTATGAGCAGTTCTTC.

The sample holds a few counts of this clone. The chain has TRBV7-9 and TRBJ1-2, with TRBD1 matching 7 bases. The CDR3 totals 14 residues. J lost 0 bases, V lost 6 bases, and 4 bases had no gene match. From germline, CDR1 is SEHNR and CDR2 FQNEAQ (reference sequence). Here the CDR3 reads CASSTGTANYGYTF. CDR3 coding DNA: TGTGCCAGCAGTACCGGGACAGCTAACTATGGCTACACCTTC. Full variable domain (outside the CDR3, taken from reference TRBV7-9 and TRBJ1-2): DTGVSQNPRHKITKRGQNVTFRCDPISEHNRLYWYRQTLGQGPEFLTYFQNEAQLEKSRLLSDRFSAERPKGSFSTLEIQRTEQGDSAMYLCASSTGTANYGYTFGSGTRLTVV.

The chain has TRBV7-2 and TRBJ2-3, with TRBD2 identical over 12 bases. V lost 1 base, J lost 2 bases, and 1 base stayed unmatched. The germline gives CDR1 SGHTA, CDR2 FQGNSA. The CDR3 runs to 16 residues. The DNA for the CDR3 is TGTGCCAGCAGCTTAGGGACTAGCGGGACCACAGATACGCAGTATTTT. It is translated as CASSLGTSGTTDTQYF.

This chain connects TRBV7-2 to TRBJ2-1; 11 bases fit TRBD2. Trimming at V came to 3 bases and at J to 5 bases, leaving 0 bases not matched to a gene. The CDR3 runs 14 residues. Germline CDR1 reads SGHTA; CDR2 reads FQGNSA. As DNA, the CDR3 is TGTGCCAGCAGCTTTAGCGGGGGGGACAATGAGCAGTTCTTC. This sequence encodes CASSFSGGDNEQFF.

The chain carries TRBV7-9 and TRBJ2-2, with a tentative D call TRBD2 (6 bases). The CDR3 is 15 amino acids. The V end lost 8 bases, the J end lost 6 bases, and 19 bases lay between the germline ends. Germline CDR1 reads SEHNR; CDR2 reads FQNEAQ (reference sequence). The CDR3 loop reads CASGSVRLEAGELFF. The CDR3 region has the DNA TGTGCCAGCGGCTCTGTTCGACTAGAGGCCGGGGAGCTGTTTTTT.

The CDR3 DNA follows: TGTGCCAGCAGCCCTGGGACTAGCGGGAGTAATGAGCAGTTCTTC. It yields the protein CASSPGTSGSNEQFF. The chain carries TRBV7-2 and TRBJ2-1, with TRBD2 matching 14 bases. CDR1 is SGHTA, CDR2 FQGNSA, per germline. V shed 5 bases and J 7 bases; nucleotides not matched to a gene: 4. This CDR3 has 15 amino acids.

The chain combines TRBV5-1 with TRBJ2-2, with 15 bases lining up with TRBD2. Germline CDR1 reads SGHRS; CDR2 reads YFSETQ. Trimming took 5 bases from V and 4 from J; bases not matched to a gene: 6. The CDR3 consists of 17 residues. The CDR3 loop is CASSGGLAGGLTGELFF. Written as DNA, the CDR3 is TGCGCCAGCAGTGGGGGACTAGCGGGAGGCCTCACCGGGGAGCTGTTTTTT. The complete variable domain, with remaining parts taken from reference TRBV5-1 and TRBJ2-2, reads KAGVTQTPRYLIKTRGQQVTLSCSPISGHRSVSWYQQTPGQGLQFLFEYFSETQRNKGNFPGRFSGRQFSNSRSEMNVSTLELGDSALYLCASSGGLAGGLTGELFFGEGSRLTVL.

The genes are TRBV28 and TRBJ2-1; 7 bases fit TRBD2. J gave up 3 bases and V 3 bases, and 8 bases lay outside the gene matches. Germline V gene data show CDR1 as MDHEN and CDR2 as SYDVKM. The CDR3 spans 16 residues. The CDR3 coding sequence is TGTGCCAGCAGTTTGCCGGGAGGAACACTCTACAATGAGCAGTTCTTC. Translating it yields CASSLPGGTLYNEQFF.